One TCR beta chain is described in this entry. Antigen unknown. These data are taken from a study of T cell responses to AZD1222 COVID-19 vaccine. The method was immunoSEQ multiplex PCR; TCRdb's version includes in-frame clones alone and lacks a portion of them. Of about 75,000 clones listed, approximately 88% are singletons. General observations from the study: AZD1222 recipients seropositive at baseline numbered only 5 or 6. Across spike, vaccine-associated CD4 TCRs were found, dominant at 160-218 and 743-854. No day 14 peak samples; only post-peak repertoires were characterized.

This TCR was sampled from an adult who received the MenACWY meningococcal vaccine as a control. The sequencing here drew on peripheral blood, taken 28 days after the second dose of the MenACWY control vaccine.

The CDR3 reads CASSKSTGMNTEAFF. The CDR3 nucleotides read TGTGCCAGCAGTAAATCGACGGGGATGAACACTGAAGCTTTCTTT. This chain joins TRBV6-5 and TRBJ1-1; D uncertain. The ends were cut back, 5 bases at V and 0 bases at J, with 13 bases in the middle. The CDR3 runs 15 residues. Looked up from germline, CDR1 is MNHEY and CDR2 is SVGAGI.